This T cell receptor beta chain stems from a study of OX40 agonist ivuxolimab in advanced cancers. Germline CDR1 reads MNHNS; CDR2 reads SASEGT. Trimming left V 4 bases short and J 0 bases short, with 10 bases between. The CDR3 has 15 residues. The table came from immunoSEQ multiplex PCR; TCRdb's copy has only in-frame clones and leaves some out. The sample lists roughly 100,000 clones, about 87% occurring once. The starting material was CD4+ or CD8+ T cells sorted from blood, obtained in a trial of the OX40 agonist ivuxolimab. This clonotype was obtained from an adult with an advanced solid tumor such as melanoma, head and neck, liver or kidney cancer. This chain connects TRBV6-1 to TRBJ1-5; D is possibly TRBD1 (6 bases). The CDR3 coding sequence is TGTGCCAGCAGTGTCGGACAGTATAGCAATCAGCCCCAGCATTTT. This codes for CASSVGQYSNQPQHF.